One and the same sample provided the 18 T cell receptor beta chains below, sequenced in a study of cytomegalovirus exposure and HLA in healthy donors. This PCR relied on a set of 60 Vbeta primers and 13 Jbeta primers. Profiling relied on immunoSEQ multiplex PCR, and the TCRdb table lists in-frame clones only, not all of them. The data hold about 110,000 clones, with 71% observed a single time. The sequenced material came from PBMCs. The receptor source for this set is a female donor in good health and CMV-seronegative.

V and J are TRBV12-2 and TRBJ2-7; the table assigns TRBD1, which was not confirmed against the DNA. TRBV12-2 counts as a pseudogene. This CDR3 has 17 residues. The CDR3 sequence: CASRLPRVLTGSYEQYF. As DNA, the CDR3 is TGTGCAAGTCGCTTACCCAGGGTCCTGACGGGCTCCTACGAGCAGTACTTC.

This clone came up once. This sequence joins TRBV5-1 and TRBJ2-5, with 9 bases that match TRBD1. The germline CDR1 and CDR2 sequences are SGHRS and YFSETQ. The V segment lost 2 bases and the J segment 2 bases; nucleotides outside the gene matches: 10. The CDR3 loop spans 17 amino acids. The CDR3 DNA reads as TGCGCCAGCAGCTTTATACCTTGGACAGGGGAACAAGAGACCCAGTACTTC. It yields the protein CASSFIPWTGEQETQYF.

The rearrangement uses TRBV29-1 and TRBJ1-5; D is unclear. Between the trimmed V and J ends, which lost 7 bases and 5 bases, there was a span of 15 bases. This CDR3 contains 13 residues. Germline lookup yields CDR1 SQVTM and CDR2 ANQGSEA. CDR3 bases: TGCAGCGCCGAGGTCGCCCGTGATCAGCCCCAGCATTTT. Translating gives CSAEVARDQPQHF.

V is TRBV6-1 and J is TRBJ1-2, with 8 bases fitting TRBD1. Trimming cost V 6 bases and J 8 bases; bases outside gene matches: 11. The germline V gene has CDR1 MNHNS and CDR2 SASEGT. This CDR3 region has 14 residues. The CDR3 sequence is CASRDVQGVGGYTF. CDR3 nucleotides: TGTGCCAGCAGAGACGTACAGGGGGTCGGGGGCTACACCTTC.

The rearrangement links TRBV6-6 to TRBJ2-7; D is perhaps TRBD2 (6 bases). V was cut by 0 bases and J by 4 bases, with 13 bases left in between. Germline V gene sequence: CDR1 MNHNY, CDR2 SVGAGI (reference sequence). The length of the CDR3 is 15 residues. The CDR3 reads CASSYSEGRLYEQYF. The CDR3 DNA follows: TGTGCCAGCAGTTACTCGGAGGGCAGACTTTACGAGCAGTACTTC.

The J gene is TRBJ1-5, the V gene TRBV25-1; D is perhaps TRBD1 (5 bases). V lost 4 bases and J lost 3, with 10 bases in between. The CDR3 spans 14 residues. The germline V gene encodes CDR1 MGHDK and CDR2 SYGVNS. The CDR3 protein is CASSGGGNNQPQHF. As DNA, the CDR3 is TGTGCCAGCAGTGGGGGGGGGAACAATCAGCCCCAGCATTTT.

V gene TRBV11-1 combines with J gene TRBJ2-1, with TRBD1 matching over 9 bases. The CDR3 sequence is 16 residues long. With V trimmed by 1 base and J by 7 bases, 8 bases remained unmatched. Germline-derived CDR1 and CDR2 are SGHAT and FQDESV (reference sequence). The CDR3 sequence: CASSLGAGQGMNEQFF. CDR3 sequence (DNA): TGTGCCAGCAGCTTAGGGGCGGGACAGGGTATGAATGAGCAGTTCTTC.

The rearrangement joins TRBV9 to TRBJ1-3; D not certain. The CDR3 runs to 15 residues. Germline V gives CDR1 SGDLS, CDR2 YYNGEE. Trimming cost V 1 base and J 4 bases, with 12 bases left between them. Here the CDR3 reads CASSVTYHPGNTIYF. The CDR3 DNA sequence: TGTGCCAGCAGCGTAACCTATCACCCGGGAAACACCATATATTTT. Looking up the rest from reference TRBV9 and TRBJ1-3 gives the full variable domain: DSGVTQTPKHLITATGQRVTLRCSPRSGDLSVYWYQQSLDQGLQFLIQYYNGEERAKGNILERFSAQQFPDLHSELNLSSLELGDSALYFCASSVTYHPGNTIYFGEGSWLTVV.

V is TRBV7-6 and J is TRBJ1-2; D not certain. CDR3 length: 13 amino acids. The V and J ends lost 1 base and 2 bases respectively, with 5 bases between them. Germline V gene lookup returns CDR1 SGHVS and CDR2 FNYEAQ. The CDR3 here is CASSLGANYGYTF. CDR3 DNA sequence: TGTGCCAGCAGCTTAGGGGCCAACTATGGCTACACCTTC.

A word on this clone: One end of the junction fails to match germline, which may point to a read error. The chain combines TRBV7-7 with TRBJ2-7; D gene ambiguous. From germline, CDR1 is SSHAT and CDR2 FNYEAQ (reference sequence). CDR3 length: 14 residues. The CDR3 DNA follows: TGTGCTAGCAGCTTAGTCGAGGACTCCTACGAGCAGTACTTC. It specifies CASSLVEDSYEQYF.

The genes are TRBV21-1 and TRBJ1-2. TRBV21-1 is noted as a pseudogene. There are 10 residues in the CDR3. This CDR3 is CASSSAGYTF. The CDR3 DNA reads as TGTGCCAGCAGCTCAGCGGGCTACACCTTC.

In the case of this clone: This same CDR3 is encoded by further DNA sequences in the sample. The chain joins TRBV18 to TRBJ1-1; D not resolved. Trimming removed 3 bases at V and 1 base at J, with 6 bases between. In germline, CDR1 is KGHSH, CDR2 LQKENI. The CDR3 length is 13 residues. This chain's CDR3 is CASSPGRNTEAFF. CDR3 DNA sequence: TGTGCCAGCTCACCCGGGAGGAACACTGAAGCTTTCTTT.

This rearrangement joins TRBV5-1 to TRBJ1-1; 9 bases agree with TRBD1. This CDR3 spans 15 amino acids. Germline values: CDR1 SGHRS, CDR2 YFSETQ. J lost 4 bases, V lost 4 bases, and 8 bases had no gene match. The DNA for the CDR3 is TGCGCCAGCAGCCAAGGGACAGGGAGGGTCACTGAAGCTTTCTTT. This encodes CASSQGTGRVTEAFF.

In its sample, this clone was seen a few times. The V gene is TRBV11-2, the J gene TRBJ2-7, with D perhaps matching TRBD1 (5 bases). The CDR3 sequence is 15 residues long. The germline V gene encodes CDR1 SGHAT and CDR2 FQNNGV. Trimming stripped 0 bases from V and 3 bases from J, with 12 bases between. The CDR3 here is CASSLESQTVYEQYF. The CDR3 nucleotides are TGTGCCAGCAGCTTAGAGTCCCAGACAGTCTACGAGCAGTACTTC.

This clone has just a few counts. The chain carries TRBV10-3 and TRBJ2-1; 7 positions match TRBD2. Germline lookup yields CDR1 ENHRY and CDR2 SYGVKD. J gave up 6 bases and V 3 bases, and 8 bases lay outside the gene matches. The CDR3 length is 15 residues. This CDR3 is CAISDFAGASNEQFF. CDR3 bases: TGTGCCATCAGTGACTTTGCGGGAGCTTCCAATGAGCAGTTCTTC.

The J gene is TRBJ2-1, the V gene TRBV7-6; 12 positions match TRBD2. V gave up 4 bases and J gave up 9 bases; unmatched junction bases: 7. CDR3 size: 15 residues. Looked up from germline, CDR1 is SGHVS and CDR2 is FNYEAQ. In DNA, the CDR3 is TGTGCCAGCAGCTCGCTAGCGGGAGGGCCGGGTGAGCAGTTCTTC. Translating it yields CASSSLAGGPGEQFF.

V is TRBV5-5 and J is TRBJ1-1; the D gene is possibly TRBD1 (5 bases). This CDR3 comprises 12 residues. V lost 2 bases, J lost 10 bases, and 12 bases lay in between. CDR1 and CDR2 (germline): SGHKS, YYEKEE (reference sequence). CDR3 protein: CASSFSLGGAFF. CDR3 DNA sequence: TGTGCCAGCAGCTTTTCCCTGGGGGGAGCTTTCTTT.

The chain joins TRBV11-3 to TRBJ2-7, with TRBD2 matching over 8 bases. CDR1 and CDR2 (germline): SGHNT, YENEEA. V shed 4 bases, J shed 5 bases, and the junction held 7 bases outside the gene matches. This CDR3 comprises 14 residues. For the CDR3, the DNA is TGTGCCAGCAGCTCTGGACTAGCAATCGACGAGCAGTACTTC. Its translation is CASSSGLAIDEQYF.